The source of this TCR beta chain is a study of OX40 agonist ivuxolimab in advanced cancers. The overall study: The drug used for patients, ivuxolimab, was an agonistic anti-OX40 (CD134) antibody. With a range of roughly 20 to 80, age averaged about 58 years, and roughly 80% were male. At 0.01 to 10 mg/kg, ivuxolimab was administered intravenously to patients every 2 weeks.

The CDR3 is 14 residues long. CDR1 LNHDA and CDR2 SQIVND come from the germline V gene (reference sequence). Unmatched junction bases numbered 3, after V lost 6 bases and J lost 2 bases. Systemic immunosuppression or a history of autoimmune disease excluded patients. The repertoire was sequenced with immunoSEQ multiplex PCR; TCRdb's copy has only in-frame clones and lacks some. The profile shows nearly 50,000 clones, around 80% of them singletons. The material was CD4+ or CD8+ T cells sorted from blood, obtained in a trial of the OX40 agonist ivuxolimab. V gene TRBV19 combines with J gene TRBJ2-7; 11 bases match TRBD2. The sequence derives from an adult with an advanced solid tumor such as melanoma, head and neck, liver or kidney cancer. CDR3: CASRTSGTAYEQYF. CDR3 sequence (DNA): TGTGCCAGTAGGACTAGCGGGACTGCCTACGAGCAGTACTTC.